This TCR beta chain was identified during a study of T cells in localized non-small cell lung cancer. The germline CDR1 and CDR2 sequences are SGDLS and YYNGEE. After removal of 3 bases from V and 1 base from J, the junction contained 3 bases not matched to a gene. The CDR3 covers 14 residues. Comment on this clone: Its matching antigen is unknown.

TCRdb's table, derived via immunoSEQ multiplex PCR, lists solely in-frame clones and lacks some. The sample consists of tens of thousands of clones, roughly nine tenths of them appearing once. Points from the study as a whole: Higher blood T cell density tracked longer overall survival. In adjacent lung appeared a median approximately 57 of the top 100 tumor clones. Sequencing involved a lone tumor region, leaving heterogeneity possible. Uninvolved nearby lung showed the greatest T cell clonality, exceeding that found in tumor.

The chain employs TRBV9 and TRBJ1-1; 7 bases align to TRBD1. Specimen: peripheral blood, collected before any cancer treatment. This receptor was identified in a female donor of 60 years or more with stage I lung adenocarcinoma. The CDR3 region has the DNA TGTGCCAGCAGCGGGGGACAGCCGAACACTGAAGCTTTCTTT. Translated: CASSGGQPNTEAFF.